These 17 T cell receptor beta chains were all obtained from the same sample, sequenced in a study of a mutant IDH1 vaccine in newly diagnosed glioma. Sequencing was performed with immunoSEQ multiplex PCR; in TCRdb, only in-frame clones are kept and a portion is missing. The sample yields roughly 39,000 clones, 70% to 90% seen once. As to time point: week 5, during vaccination. Topical imiquimod was applied with each vaccine dose, which held 300 ug of mutant IDH1 20-mer peptide. These receptors lack a known antigen. This specimen was PBMCs, taken from a glioma patient whose treatment included an IDH1 peptide vaccine. These receptors all stem from a man aged 35 to 55 with glioma.

V and J are TRBV6-6 and TRBJ2-1; maybe TRBD2 (5 bases). The V end lost 4 bases, the J end lost 3 bases, and 13 bases lay between the germline ends. Germline V CDR1 and CDR2: MNHNY, SVGAGI (reference sequence). The length of the CDR3 is 15 residues. The CDR3 DNA reads as TGTGCCAGCAGTTGGGAGCACGAGTTCTACAATGAGCAGTTCTTC. It is translated as CASSWEHEFYNEQFF.

This sequence joins TRBV18 and TRBJ2-5, with D unclear. CDR1 and CDR2 from the germline V gene are KGHSH and LQKENI. The CDR3 contains 12 residues. Trimming shortened V by 1 base and J by 5 bases, and 5 bases separated the two germline ends. CDR3 nucleotides: TGTGCCAGCTCACCACGAAGGGAGACCCAGTACTTC. As protein: CASSPRRETQYF.

The V gene is TRBV4-2, the J gene TRBJ2-7; a weak D match, TRBD2 (6 bases). CDR1 is LGHNA and CDR2 is YNFKEQ in the germline V gene. The CDR3 consists of 14 residues. V lost 5 bases to trimming and J lost 2 bases, with 13 bases between them. The CDR3 is CASSDGGRTYEQYF. The CDR3 nucleotides are TGTGCCAGCAGCGATGGGGGGAGAACCTACGAGCAGTACTTC.

V gene TRBV7-3 combines with J gene TRBJ2-2; unclear D gene. Trimming removed 3 bases from V and 3 bases from J, with 11 bases in between. CDR3 size: 15 residues. The germline V gene encodes CDR1 SGHTA and CDR2 FQGTGA. This CDR3 reads CASSFSTAHTGELFF. DNA of the CDR3: TGTGCCAGCAGCTTTTCTACAGCTCACACCGGGGAGCTGTTTTTT.

In this sample, this clone turned up a few times. The rearrangement joins TRBV5-8 to TRBJ2-2; 7 nucleotides match TRBD1. CDR3 size: 14 residues. Germline V gene sequence: CDR1 SGHTS, CDR2 YDEGEE. The trim removed 4 bases at V and 4 bases at J, leaving 4 bases unmatched. The CDR3 loop is CASSSRQGTGELFF. For the CDR3, the DNA is TGTGCCAGCAGCAGTAGACAGGGCACCGGGGAGCTGTTTTTT.

This chain uses TRBV6-5 with TRBJ2-7; D possibly corresponds to TRBD2 (6 bases). CDR3 length: 15 amino acids. V was clipped by 0 bases and J by 2 bases, with 11 bases between them. Germline V gene lookup returns CDR1 MNHEY and CDR2 SVGAGI. In DNA form, the CDR3 reads TGTGCCAGCAGTTACTCGTCGGGGGTGCCCTACGAGCAGTACTTC. Protein product: CASSYSSGVPYEQYF.

This clone was picked up a small number of times. The chain couples TRBV7-3 to TRBJ1-4, with TRBD1 as a possible D gene (6 bases). This CDR3 is 15 amino acids long. V shed 4 bases and J shed 5 bases, with 14 bases lying between them. From germline, CDR1 is SGHTA and CDR2 FQGTGA. The CDR3 sequence: CASSSSGAWNEKLFF. CDR3 DNA sequence: TGTGCCAGCAGCTCCTCAGGGGCGTGGAATGAAAAACTGTTTTTT. Using reference TRBV7-3 and TRBJ1-4 for the parts outside the CDR3, the full variable domain is GAGVSQTPSNKVTEKGKYVELRCDPISGHTALYWYRQSLGQGPEFLIYFQGTGAADDSGLPNDRFFAVRPEGSVSTLKIQRTERGDSAVYLCASSSSGAWNEKLFFGSGTQLSVL.

The chain couples TRBV9 to TRBJ2-5; 14 bases map to TRBD2. The junction had 15 bases not matched to a gene; V was cut back by 3 bases and J by 5 bases. The CDR3 totals 19 residues. Germline V gene sequence: CDR1 SGDLS, CDR2 YYNGEE. The CDR3 DNA follows: TGTGCCAGCAGCGCGAGACTAGCGGGAGGGCCGGGGTTGCGGGAGACCCAGTACTTC. This sequence encodes CASSARLAGGPGLRETQYF. The full variable domain, with the rest looked up from reference TRBV9 and TRBJ2-5, is DSGVTQTPKHLITATGQRVTLRCSPRSGDLSVYWYQQSLDQGLQFLIQYYNGEERAKGNILERFSAQQFPDLHSELNLSSLELGDSALYFCASSARLAGGPGLRETQYFGPGTRLLVL.

Details on this clone: Distinct nucleotide sequences in the sample also encode this CDR3. The V call is TRBV5-4, the J call TRBJ2-3, with TRBD2 matching over 8 bases. J was trimmed by 0 bases and V by 4 bases; bases with no gene match: 4. Per the germline V gene, CDR1 is SGHNT and CDR2 is YYREEE (reference sequence). The CDR3 spans 15 residues. The CDR3 coding sequence is TGTGCCAGCAGCACCACTAGCGGAAGCACAGATACGCAGTATTTT. This codes for CASSTTSGSTDTQYF. Supplemented by reference TRBV5-4 and TRBJ2-3, the full variable domain reads ETGVTQSPTHLIKTRGQQVTLRCSSQSGHNTVSWYQQALGQGPQFIFQYYREEENGRGNFPPRFSGLQFPNYSSELNVNALELDDSALYLCASSTTSGSTDTQYFGPGTRLTVL.

This clone is medium-sized within its sample. This rearrangement joins TRBV2 to TRBJ1-4, with 7 positions matching TRBD1. The length of the CDR3 is 15 residues. Per the germline V gene, CDR1 is SNHLY and CDR2 is FYNNEI. V shed 4 bases, J shed 4 bases, and the junction held 6 bases outside the gene matches. DNA for the CDR3: TGTGCCAGCAGTGCCTACAGGGGAGGTAATGAAAAACTGTTTTTT. Encoded protein: CASSAYRGGNEKLFF.

The chain couples TRBV7-3 to TRBJ2-3, with 7 bases matching TRBD2. After removal of 5 bases from V and 0 bases from J, the junction contained 2 bases not matched to a gene. The CDR3 is 14 residues long. Germline loops: CDR1 SGHTA, CDR2 FQGTGA. CDR3 region: CASSGSGSTDTQYF. The CDR3 region has the DNA TGTGCCAGCAGCGGTAGCGGGAGCACAGATACGCAGTATTTT.

The gene calls are TRBV5-1 and TRBJ2-7, with D hard to call. CDR1 and CDR2 from the germline V gene are SGHRS and YFSETQ. The V end lost 0 bases, the J end lost 4 bases, and 11 bases lay between the germline ends. This CDR3 has 14 residues. CDR3 DNA sequence: TGCGCCAGCAGCTTGGTAGGAGACGGTTACGAGCAGTACTTC. It is translated as CASSLVGDGYEQYF.

The rearrangement joins TRBV14 to TRBJ2-3; D may be TRBD2 (5 bases). The CDR3 length is 20 residues. Germline V gene sequence: CDR1 SGHDN, CDR2 FVKESK. Trimming took 1 base from V and 1 from J, leaving 24 bases between them. The chain's CDR3 is CASSQGTLTSAVPGTDTQYF. The CDR3 DNA sequence: TGTGCCAGCAGCCAAGGCACCCTTACCTCAGCGGTACCTGGCACAGATACGCAGTATTTT.

The V and J genes are TRBV20-1 and TRBJ1-2, with D unresolved. The CDR3 sequence is 9 residues long. Germline CDR1 reads DFQATT; CDR2 reads SNEGSKA (reference sequence). Trimming took 6 bases from V and 8 from J, leaving 7 bases between them. The CDR3 protein is CSAREGYTF. In nucleotides, the CDR3 is TGCAGTGCCCGAGAAGGCTACACCTTC.

The chain employs TRBV7-9 and TRBJ2-4, with 7 nucleotides matching TRBD1. V gave up 5 bases and J gave up 7 bases; unmatched junction bases: 17. Germline CDR1 and CDR2: SEHNR and FQNEAQ (reference sequence). The CDR3 totals 17 residues. CDR3 in amino acids: CASSAKRQGRDGNIQYF. CDR3 nucleotides: TGTGCCAGCAGCGCCAAACGACAGGGACGCGATGGGAACATTCAGTACTTC.

This sequence joins TRBV5-6 and TRBJ2-4; D gene uncertain. Deletions cut 0 bases from V and 6 bases from J, with 7 bases between. Germline V gene lookup returns CDR1 SGHDT and CDR2 YYEEEE. The CDR3 runs 13 residues. The CDR3 sequence: CASSLASPNIQYF. The CDR3 DNA sequence: TGTGCCAGCAGCTTGGCGTCGCCAAACATTCAGTACTTC.

This clone was detected once. The chain combines TRBV9 with TRBJ2-5; perhaps TRBD1 as D (6 bases). Per the germline V gene, CDR1 is SGDLS and CDR2 is YYNGEE. V was trimmed by 1 base and J by 2 bases, leaving 15 bases between them. The CDR3 is 16 residues long. CDR3 DNA: TGTGCCAGCAGCGTAAACCCCGGGACACCACAAGAGACCCAGTACTTC. Its protein is CASSVNPGTPQETQYF.